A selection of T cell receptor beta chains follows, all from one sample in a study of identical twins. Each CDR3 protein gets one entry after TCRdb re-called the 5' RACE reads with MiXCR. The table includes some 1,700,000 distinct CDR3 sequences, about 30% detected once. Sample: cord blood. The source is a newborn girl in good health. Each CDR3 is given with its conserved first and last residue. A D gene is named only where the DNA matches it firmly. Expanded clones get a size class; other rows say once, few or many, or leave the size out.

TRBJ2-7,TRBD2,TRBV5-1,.,CASSVGLAGDLSHEQYF,TGCGCCAGCAGCGTGGGCCTAGCGGGAGATTTGTCCCACGAGCAGTACTTC
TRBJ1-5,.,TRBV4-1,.,CASSQGVKGHRDQPQHF,TGCGCCAGCAGCCAAGGGGTCAAGGGGCACCGAGATCAGCCCCAGCATTTT
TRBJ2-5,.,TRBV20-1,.,CSARDLGASVLGETQYF,TGCAGTGCTAGAGATCTGGGGGCTAGCGTTTTGGGGGAGACCCAGTACTTC
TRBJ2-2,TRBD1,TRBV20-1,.,CSARVIRQGDTGELFF,TGCAGTGCTAGAGTTATAAGACAGGGGGACACCGGGGAGCTGTTTTTT
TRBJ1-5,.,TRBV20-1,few,CSARDQGHSNQPQHF,TGCAGTGCTAGAGACCAGGGACATAGCAATCAGCCCCAGCATTTT
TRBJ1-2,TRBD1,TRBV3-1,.,CASSQQGAGGYTF,TGTGCCAGCAGCCAACAGGGGGCTGGTGGCTACACCTTC
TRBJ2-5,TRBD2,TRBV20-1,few,CSATDASGQETQYF,TGCAGTGCTACCGATGCTAGCGGACAAGAGACCCAGTACTTC
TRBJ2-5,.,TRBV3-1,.,CASSRRRTRETQYF,TGTGCCAGCAGCCGGCGGCGGACCCGAGAGACCCAGTACTTC
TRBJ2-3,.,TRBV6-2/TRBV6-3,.,CASSYEFGGTDTQYF,TGTGCCAGCAGTTACGAGTTTGGCGGGACAGATACGCAGTATTTT
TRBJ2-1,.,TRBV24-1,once,CATQWGASNEQFF,TGTGCCACCCAGTGGGGGGCCAGCAATGAGCAGTTCTTC
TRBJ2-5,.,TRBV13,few,CASTWGEDGTQYF,TGTGCCAGCACCTGGGGCGAAGATGGGACCCAGTACTTC
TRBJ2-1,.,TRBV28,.,CASSLSLGLNTHNEQFF,TGTGCCAGCAGTTTATCACTAGGGCTAAACACACACAATGAGCAGTTCTTC
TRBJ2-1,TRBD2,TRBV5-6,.,CASSLGRASGDNERFF,TGTGCCAGCAGCTTGGGTCGGGCTAGCGGGGATAATGAGCGGTTCTTC
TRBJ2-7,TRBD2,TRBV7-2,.,CASREASTSGAYEQYF,TGTGCCAGCAGGGAAGCATCGACTAGCGGAGCCTACGAGCAGTACTTC